A selection of T cell receptor beta chains follows, all from one sample in a study of cytomegalovirus exposure and HLA in healthy donors. Method: immunoSEQ multiplex PCR; TCRdb's copy keeps in-frame clones and lacks some. The repertoire includes about 120,000 clones, over 75% of them detected once, and 2.1% sits in the top ten. The specimen sequenced was PBMCs. These receptors all come from a man younger than 45 in good health and CMV-seronegative. Both conserved end residues are part of each CDR3. D genes are given only for firm matches. Rows give clone size only sometimes, using once, few, many, or a class for an expanded clone.

size,J,V,D,DNA,CDR3
.,TRBJ1-4,TRBV30,TRBD1,TGTGCCTGGAGTTCGGGACAGGGGGCAGAAAAACTGTTTTTT,CAWSSGQGAEKLFF
.,TRBJ2-5,TRBV7-9,.,TGTGCCAGCAGAAGCGGCGAGGGCCTACGAACGGAGACCCAGTACTTC,CASRSGEGLRTETQYF
.,TRBJ2-3,TRBV6-5,TRBD1,TGTGCCACTTGGGACAGCCGCACAGATACGCAGTATTTT,CATWDSRTDTQYF
.,TRBJ1-6,TRBV13,TRBD1,TGTGCCAGCAGCTTAAACAGGGGGTTAAATTCACCCCTCCACTTT,CASSLNRGLNSPLHF
.,TRBJ2-4,TRBV7-2,.,TGTGCCAGCAGCTACCCTATTCTTGGACAACCGGGAGCCAAAAACATTCAGTACTTC,CASSYPILGQPGAKNIQYF
.,TRBJ1-3,TRBV28,TRBD1,TGTGCCAGCAGTGTGGGCCGGGACAGCTCTGGAAACACCATATATTTT,CASSVGRDSSGNTIYF
.,TRBJ1-2,TRBV7-2,TRBD1,TGTGCCAGCAGCTTAGCGGGGGCAGGGGGGTACGGTGCGTTGGGCTACACCTTC,CASSLAGAGGYGALGYTF
.,TRBJ2-6,TRBV19,TRBD1,TGTGCCAGTAGTGGGGGACAGGGACCCGGGGCCAACGTCCTGACTTTC,CASSGGQGPGANVLTF
.,TRBJ2-5,TRBV4-3,.,TGCGCCAGCAGCCAAGATAGGGCGGGGAGGGAGACCCAGTACTTC,CASSQDRAGRETQYF
.,TRBJ2-1,TRBV27,.,TGTGCCAGCAGTTTTCAGGGGTTGTGGAATGAGCAGTTCTTC,CASSFQGLWNEQFF
.,TRBJ1-3,TRBV5-1,.,TGCGCCAGCAGCTTGCAGGGAGGAGGATTCGGAACTGGAAACACCATATATTTT,CASSLQGGGFGTGNTIYF
once,TRBJ2-3,TRBV6-1,.,TGTGCCAGCAGCCTAGTGAGCACAGATACGCAGTATTTT,CASSLVSTDTQYF
.,TRBJ2-7,TRBV28,TRBD1,TGTGCCAGCAGGTTGGACAGGGGATACGAGCAGTACTTC,CASRLDRGYEQYF
.,TRBJ2-3,TRBV5-1,.,TGCGCCAGCAGCTTAGACCTCGGCGGGACAGATACGCAGTATTTT,CASSLDLGGTDTQYF
.,TRBJ2-2,TRBV19,TRBD2,TGTGCCAGTACCTCCGTAAGTCGAGCGGGGGGCCACACCGGGGAGCTGTTTTTT,CASTSVSRAGGHTGELFF
.,TRBJ2-3,TRBV9,TRBD1,TGTGCCAGCAGCGTAGGGACAGGGGGCGCAGATACGCAGTATTTT,CASSVGTGGADTQYF
.,TRBJ2-1,TRBV19,.,TGTGCCAGTAGTATAAGAGGTTCGAAGTTCTTC,CASSIRGSKFF
.,TRBJ2-5,TRBV28,TRBD2,TGTTCCGCGGGGGGGCTCGGGGAGACCCAGTACTTC,CSAGGLGETQYF
.,TRBJ2-7,TRBV5-6,.,TGTGCCAGCTTCAAGCCGGGGAGGACCTACGAGCAGTACTTC,CASFKPGRTYEQYF
.,TRBJ1-5,TRBV2,.,TGTGCCAGCAGTGATATAGTACAGGTCATCAATCAGCCCCAGCATTTT,CASSDIVQVINQPQHF
.,TRBJ1-2,TRBV19,.,TGTGCCAGTAGTTCTGGGGCAGGCTATGGCTACACCTTC,CASSSGAGYGYTF
.,TRBJ1-5,TRBV6-1,.,TGTGCCAGCACGGGCAGGGTTAGCAATCAGCCCCAGCATTTT,CASTGRVSNQPQHF
.,TRBJ2-7,TRBV7-9,.,TGTGCCAGCAGCTTATCTCAGGTCCCCTACGAGCAGTACTTC,CASSLSQVPYEQYF
.,TRBJ1-2,TRBV27,.,TGTGCCAGCAGTTTACAGGGGCAGGAAGGAGGTAGAGGCTACACCTTC,CASSLQGQEGGRGYTF
few,TRBJ2-2,TRBV6-1,TRBD1,TGTGCCACGCACACAGGGGGCAACACCGGGGAGCTGTTTTTT,CATHTGGNTGELFF
few,TRBJ2-6,TRBV5-4,.,TGTGCCAGCAGCCTCGATGGGGTATCAGGGGCCAACGGCCTGACTTTC,CASSLDGVSGANGLTF
.,TRBJ1-1,TRBV27,TRBD1,TGTGCCAGCAGTTCGGACAGGGCTCGCACTGAAGCTTTCTTT,CASSSDRARTEAFF
.,TRBJ1-3,TRBV5-5,.,TGTGCCAGCAGCACCCGTTGGGGGGATGGAAACACCATATATTTT,CASSTRWGDGNTIYF
.,TRBJ1-1,TRBV6-1,.,TGTGCCAGCAGTGAAGCGGGAGGCCGAGAGAACACTGAAGCTTTCTTT,CASSEAGGRENTEAFF
.,TRBJ2-2,TRBV4-1,TRBD1,TGCGCCAGCAGCCAACGGACAGGGGGACCCGGCTCTGGGGAGCTGTTTTTT,CASSQRTGGPGSGELFF
.,TRBJ2-5,TRBV7-9,TRBD2,TGTGCCAGCAGCACGACTAGCGGGGGGTATCGAGAGACCCAGTACTTC,CASSTTSGGYRETQYF
.,TRBJ1-2,TRBV5-1,.,TGCGCCAGCAGCTTGGGGGGCCTTAACTATGGCTACACCTTC,CASSLGGLNYGYTF
.,TRBJ2-7,TRBV5-6,TRBD2,TGTGCCAGCAGCTTGGGTAGCGGGGGCTACTACGAGCAGTACTTC,CASSLGSGGYYEQYF
.,TRBJ2-3,TRBV2,TRBD2,TGTGCCAGCAGTGAATTAGCGGGGCTCACAGATACGCAGTATTTT,CASSELAGLTDTQYF
few,TRBJ1-1,TRBV29-1,TRBD1,TGCAGCGGGACTACAGGGGTTCCCACTGAAGCTTTCTTT,CSGTTGVPTEAFF